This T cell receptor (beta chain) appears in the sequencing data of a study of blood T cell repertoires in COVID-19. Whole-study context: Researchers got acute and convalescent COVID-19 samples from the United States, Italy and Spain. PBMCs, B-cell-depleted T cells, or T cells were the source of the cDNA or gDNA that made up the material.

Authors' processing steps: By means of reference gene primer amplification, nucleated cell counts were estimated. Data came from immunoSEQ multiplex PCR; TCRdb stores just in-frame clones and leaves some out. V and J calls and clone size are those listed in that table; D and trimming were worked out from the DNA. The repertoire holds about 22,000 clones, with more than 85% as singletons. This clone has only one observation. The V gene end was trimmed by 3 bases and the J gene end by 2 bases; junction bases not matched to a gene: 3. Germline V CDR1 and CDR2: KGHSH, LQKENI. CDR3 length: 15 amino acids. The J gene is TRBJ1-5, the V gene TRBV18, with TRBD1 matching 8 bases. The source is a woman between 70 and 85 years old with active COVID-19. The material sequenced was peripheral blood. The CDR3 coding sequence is TGTGCCAGCTCACCCGGACAGGGCGGCAATCAGCCCCAGCATTTT. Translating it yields CASSPGQGGNQPQHF.